Below, one T cell receptor (beta chain) is given with its context. Its target is not known. TCRdb's table, derived via immunoSEQ multiplex PCR, lists solely in-frame clones and lacks some. The table shows roughly 49,000 clones, with more than 70% occurring only once. This entry is derived from a study of early stage breast cancer tumors. Whole-study findings and limits: Blood repertoires resembled normal breast more than tumor.

The CDR3 has 16 residues. The germline gives CDR1 SGHRS, CDR2 YFSETQ. Trimming pared 0 bases from V and 1 base from J, leaving 11 bases between. Input material: blood. This chain links TRBV5-1 with TRBJ2-1; no definite D call. This clonotype was obtained from a person aged 35 to 50 with breast cancer. The CDR3 DNA sequence: TGCGCCAGCAGCTTGGCCGGTACTCCTTCCTACAATGAGCAGTTCTTC. Translating gives CASSLAGTPSYNEQFF.